Below are 8 T cell receptor beta chains sequenced from a single sample in a study of human CD4 T cells and Enterobacteriaceae. The protocol was immunoSEQ multiplex PCR, while the TCRdb copy is restricted to in-frame clones and leaves out a portion. The table records 25,000 to 35,000 clones, roughly 79% of them present only once. The memory gate held CD4+ cells that were not CD45RA+CCR7+CD95- naive cells, over 95% pure. The source material was memory CD4+ T cells from blood. These receptors all come from a human donor in good health.

This chain uses TRBV5-1 with TRBJ2-1; D uncertain. V gave up 0 bases and J gave up 5 bases, with 9 bases separating them. Germline V CDR1 and CDR2: SGHRS, YFSETQ. The CDR3 consists of 14 residues. CDR3: CASSLAGSHNEQFF. As DNA, the CDR3 is TGCGCCAGCAGCTTGGCAGGTAGCCACAATGAGCAGTTCTTC.

This chain connects TRBV6-1 to TRBJ2-1, with TRBD1 matching 11 bases. Germline V CDR1 and CDR2: MNHNS, SASEGT. J was trimmed by 4 bases and V by 6 bases; bases with no gene match: 5. The CDR3 is 15 amino acids. CDR3 in DNA: TGTGCCAGCAGCCCGGGACAGGGGGTGTACAATGAGCAGTTCTTC. Protein product: CASSPGQGVYNEQFF.

The chain recombines TRBV11-2 with TRBJ2-1; possible D gene TRBD2, 6 bases. The CDR3 is made up of 13 amino acids. Germline loops: CDR1 SGHAT, CDR2 FQNNGV. Deletions cut 8 bases from V and 8 bases from J, with 16 bases between. CDR3 coding DNA: TGTGCCAGCGGTCCCCTAACTAGCCATGAGCAGTTCTTC. Translated, it gives CASGPLTSHEQFF.

The V call is TRBV29-1, the J call TRBJ2-7; TRBD2 is a possible D gene (6 bases). Germline V CDR1 and CDR2: SQVTM, ANQGSEA. Deletions cut 6 bases from V and 2 bases from J, with 14 bases between. The CDR3 spans 13 residues. The DNA of the CDR3 is TGCAGCGTCGGGACTTCTAGTGCCTACGAGCAGTACTTC. Encoded protein: CSVGTSSAYEQYF.

The chain carries TRBV5-1 and TRBJ2-3, with TRBD1 identical over 9 bases. The CDR3 consists of 17 residues. Germline V gives CDR1 SGHRS, CDR2 YFSETQ. V shed 4 bases and J 3 bases; nucleotides not matched to a gene: 12. CDR3 DNA: TGCGCCAGCAGCCCGAACCGACAGGGGGATACAACAGATACGCAGTATTTT. This translates into CASSPNRQGDTTDTQYF.

This clone was detected only once. This sequence joins TRBV6-6 and TRBJ1-1; 8 nucleotides match TRBD1. CDR1 MNHNY and CDR2 SVGAGI come from the germline V gene (reference sequence). CDR3 length: 15 amino acids. The V gene end was trimmed by 5 bases and the J gene end by 1 base; junction bases not matched to a gene: 6. The CDR3 loop reads CASSGLDRGNTEAFF. The CDR3 DNA sequence: TGTGCCAGCAGTGGCCTCGACAGGGGGAACACTGAAGCTTTCTTT.

The chain couples TRBV25-1 to TRBJ2-7; D gene uncertain. CDR3 length: 13 amino acids. The V gene's germline CDR1 is MGHDK and CDR2 SYGVNS. V lost 6 bases and J lost 2, with 11 bases in between. The CDR3 DNA is TGTGCCAGCAGCACAGTCAAAACCTACGAGCAGTACTTC. Its translation is CASSTVKTYEQYF.

V is TRBV18 and J is TRBJ2-7; the D gene is possibly TRBD1 (5 bases). CDR3 length: 13 amino acids. V lost 3 bases, J lost 3 bases, and 9 bases lay in between. Per the germline V gene, CDR1 is KGHSH and CDR2 is LQKENI. The CDR3 here is CASSPEGVYEQYF. The CDR3 bases are TGTGCCAGCTCACCGGAAGGGGTCTACGAGCAGTACTTC.